Sequencing of this T cell receptor (beta chain) was carried out in a study of response to subunit inactivated influenza vaccine. Study-wide results and caveats: Few new T cells, the authors suggested, are recruited by each seasonal influenza vaccination.

MiXCR, run by TCRdb on the RT-PCR reads, gives a single entry per CDR3 protein. Here the sample spans hundreds of thousands of distinct CDR3 sequences, 9.5% to 13% being singletons. In the case of this clonotype: Its antigen is unidentified.

Sequenced material: PBMCs from blood, taken around seven weeks after vaccination. This TCR came from a man aged 45 to 65 who received an inactivated influenza vaccine.

The chain's CDR3 is CASSLMEELAKNIQYF. CDR3 DNA: TGTGCCAGCAGTTTAATGGAGGAATTAGCCAAAAACATTCAGTACTTC. The chain has TRBV12-3 or TRBV12-4 and TRBJ2-4; weak D call: TRBD2 (5 bases). The CDR3 is made up of 16 amino acids. The ends were cut back, 2 bases at V and 0 bases at J, with 11 bases in the middle.